This entry concerns a single T cell receptor beta chain. The target antigen is unknown. Trimming took off 1 base at V and 5 bases at J, with 8 bases between the two ends. Germline-derived CDR1 and CDR2 are SGHVS and FQNEAQ. CDR3 length equals 13 residues. The data originate from a study of response to subunit inactivated influenza vaccine. Study-level findings and limits: It was suggested by the authors that few new T cells are recruited by each seasonal influenza vaccination.

TCRdb reanalysed the RT-PCR reads using MiXCR and keeps one entry per CDR3 protein. Counted here are roughly 700,000 distinct CDR3 sequences, roughly 14% occurring once; the ten biggest clones make up around 6.5%. The source material was PBMCs from blood, sampled less than 15 days before vaccination. This TCR derives from a man aged 50 to 59 who received an inactivated influenza vaccine. This rearrangement joins TRBV7-8 to TRBJ2-5; D remains unclear. CDR3 nucleotides: TGTGCCAGCAGCTTAGAACGTCTGGAGACCCAGTACTTC. Translation: CASSLERLETQYF.